This TCR beta chain was profiled in a study of shared clonotypes between healthy human individuals. Whole-study results and caveats: Naive subsets generally had larger estimated richness than memory subsets. Of the naive CD4 clonotypes, roughly 5.5% were shared across several donors. Sampling involved blood alone; tissue repertoires likely differ.

Remarks on this clone: No antigen is known for it.

Generated by immunoSEQ multiplex PCR, the TCRdb table keeps only in-frame clones and is missing some. Among around 510,000 clones listed, about 96% were seen once. The germline V gene has CDR1 WSHSY and CDR2 SAAADI. The length of the CDR3 is 15 residues. Unmatched junction bases numbered 3, after V lost 6 bases and J lost 1 base. V and J are TRBV10-2 and TRBJ2-6, with 7 nucleotides matching TRBD2. The source of this sequence is a woman younger than 45 in good health. Sequenced: naive CD4+ T cells sorted from blood. Subset reported: CD45RA+ positively selected. The CDR3 is CASRKAGSGANVLTF. DNA of the CDR3: TGCGCCAGCAGAAAAGCGGGATCTGGGGCCAACGTCCTGACTTTC.